This T cell receptor (beta chain) was observed in a study of CD8 T cells in ankylosing spondylitis. Points from the study as a whole: There was a TCR beta motif, made of eight highly homologous variants, that appeared characteristic of ankylosing spondylitis blood. A subset of motif variants has previously been described in the synovial fluid and blood of reactive arthritis. The study looked at matched synovial fluid samples from ankylosing spondylitis patients. Disease-linked clones were reported to be significantly enriched there. Disease-linked clones had a CD8+ phenotype and relatively low frequency in peripheral blood.

In regard to this clonotype: The antigen is not known.

TCR beta libraries were made by quantitative 5'-RACE with molecular barcodes. TCRdb reprocessed the 5' RACE reads with MiXCR, giving one entry per CDR3 protein. The sample shows approximately 540,000 distinct CDR3 sequences, roughly 13% of them seen only once. This CDR3 comprises 16 residues. Germline V gives CDR1 SGHRS, CDR2 YFSETQ. V shed 0 bases and J shed 8 bases, with 18 bases lying between them. The sample consisted of blood, either unsorted or a sorted T cell fraction (not recorded which). The chain is built from TRBV5-1 and TRBJ2-1; D not resolved. This TCR came from a male donor with ankylosing spondylitis. As DNA, the CDR3 is TGCGCCAGCAGCTTGGCCGTGCGGTTGGCCCCGGATGAGCAGTTCTTC. Translation gives CASSLAVRLAPDEQFF.